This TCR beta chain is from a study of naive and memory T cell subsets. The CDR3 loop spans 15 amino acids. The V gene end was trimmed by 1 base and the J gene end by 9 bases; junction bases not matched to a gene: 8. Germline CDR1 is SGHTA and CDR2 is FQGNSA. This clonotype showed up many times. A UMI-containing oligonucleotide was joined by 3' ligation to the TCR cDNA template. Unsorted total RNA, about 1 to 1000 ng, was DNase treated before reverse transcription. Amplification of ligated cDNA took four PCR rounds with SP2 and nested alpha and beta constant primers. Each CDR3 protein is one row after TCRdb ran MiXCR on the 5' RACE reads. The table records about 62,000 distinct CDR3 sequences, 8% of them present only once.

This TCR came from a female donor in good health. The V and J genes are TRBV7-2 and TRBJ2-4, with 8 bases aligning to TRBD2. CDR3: CASSLGTSGQSIQYF. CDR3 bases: TGTGCCAGCAGCTTAGGAACTAGCGGCCAAAGCATTCAGTACTTC.